This T cell receptor beta chain derives from a study of OX40 agonist ivuxolimab in advanced cancers. Data came from immunoSEQ multiplex PCR; TCRdb stores just in-frame clones and leaves some out. This sample has around 69,000 clones, with around nine tenths found just once. CDR3 length equals 16 residues. Germline CDR1 reads SGDLS; CDR2 reads YYNGEE. Trimming took 0 bases from V and 1 from J; bases not matched to a gene: 4. At baseline, cycle 4 day 1, and cycle 7 day 1, blood was sampled. Study-level results: At 0.1-3.0 mg/kg, partial responders had clonal expansion among the lowest observed. Both blood CD4+ and CD8+ T cells showed clonal growth by week 6 at 0.1 to 3.0 mg/kg. Antigen specificity was not determined for the expanded peripheral T cells.

On this clone: No antigen is known for it.

The gene calls are TRBV9 and TRBJ2-7, with 10 bases fitting TRBD2. The source material was CD4+ or CD8+ T cells sorted from blood, sampled in a trial of the OX40 agonist ivuxolimab. This sequence was found in an adult with an advanced solid tumor such as melanoma, head and neck, liver or kidney cancer. The CDR3 loop is CASSVEASGSSYEQYF. The CDR3 coding sequence is TGTGCCAGCAGCGTAGAAGCTAGCGGGAGTTCCTACGAGCAGTACTTC.